Below, 10 T cell receptor beta chains from the same sample are listed, as sequenced in a study of shared clonotypes between healthy human individuals. The data were produced by immunoSEQ multiplex PCR, yet TCRdb's version contains in-frame clones alone and is incomplete. The repertoire holds over 700,000 clones, with 72% as singletons. Material: memory CD4+ T cells sorted from blood. Subset noted: CD45RA-negative fraction. The receptors were gathered from a woman aged 25 to 39 in good health.

The chain links TRBV29-1 to TRBJ2-4; D perhaps matches TRBD1 (8 bases). V lost 6 bases, J lost 9 bases, and 18 bases lay in between. Germline CDR1 and CDR2: SQVTM and ANQGSEA. The CDR3 covers 13 residues. The CDR3 nucleotides are TGCAGCGTAGCTGGACAGGGAGGGGCCATTCAGTACTTC. Amino acid sequence: CSVAGQGGAIQYF.

This sequence joins TRBV6-5 and TRBJ1-5, with D uncertain. The CDR3 has 13 amino acids. With 4 bases removed from V and 7 bases from J, the gap between germline ends came to 11 bases. Germline V gene data show CDR1 as MNHEY and CDR2 as SVGAGI. CDR3 coding DNA: TGTGCCAGCAGTTTAAAGGTGGGGCAGCCCCAGCATTTT. Its protein product is CASSLKVGQPQHF.

The chain links TRBV7-9 to TRBJ2-3, with a tentative D call TRBD1 (6 bases). In germline, CDR1 is SEHNR, CDR2 FQNEAQ (reference sequence). The CDR3 covers 15 residues. V shed 5 bases and J shed 0 bases, with 12 bases lying between them. This CDR3 reads CASSPGTHSTDTQYF. The CDR3 DNA reads TGTGCCAGCAGCCCCGGGACACACAGCACAGATACGCAGTATTTT. The full variable domain, with the rest looked up from reference TRBV7-9 and TRBJ2-3, is DTGVSQNPRHKITKRGQNVTFRCDPISEHNRLYWYRQTLGQGPEFLTYFQNEAQLEKSRLLSDRFSAERPKGSFSTLEIQRTEQGDSAMYLCASSPGTHSTDTQYFGPGTRLTVL.

The gene calls are TRBV6-1 and TRBJ1-2; no definite D call. Germline-derived CDR1 and CDR2 are MNHNS and SASEGT. CDR3 size: 16 residues. V was cut by 1 base and J by 3 bases, with 15 bases left in between. CDR3 amino acids: CASSEGGVDPYYGYTF. In DNA form, the CDR3 reads TGTGCCAGCAGTGAAGGGGGTGTCGATCCCTACTATGGCTACACCTTC.

The V call is TRBV19, the J call TRBJ2-1; 16 nucleotides agree with TRBD2. CDR1 and CDR2 (germline): LNHDA, SQIVND (reference sequence). After removal of 4 bases from V and 10 bases from J, the junction contained 4 bases not matched to a gene. This CDR3 has 15 residues. CDR3 protein: CASSTGLAGGGEQFF. CDR3 sequence (DNA): TGTGCCAGTAGTACGGGACTAGCGGGAGGGGGAGAGCAGTTCTTC. The variable domain in full, with the rest retrieved from reference TRBV19 and TRBJ2-1, is DGGITQSPKYLFRKEGQNVTLSCEQNLNHDAMYWYRQDPGQGLRLIYYSQIVNDFQKGDIAEGYSVSREKKESFPLTVTSAQKNPTAFYLCASSTGLAGGGEQFFGPGTRLTVL.

A few counts support this clone. V gene TRBV10-3 combines with J gene TRBJ2-1; maybe TRBD1 (5 bases). CDR3 length equals 14 residues. Trimming stripped 5 bases from V and 0 bases from J, with 8 bases between. Germline V gene lookup returns CDR1 ENHRY and CDR2 SYGVKD. The CDR3 DNA sequence: TGTGCCATCAGTACAGGAGACTCCTACAATGAGCAGTTCTTC. This sequence encodes CAISTGDSYNEQFF.

Comment on this clone: Other DNA sequences in the same sample also yield this CDR3. The chain links TRBV15 to TRBJ1-4; unclear D gene. V lost 5 bases to trimming and J lost 5 bases, with 3 bases between them. This CDR3 is built from 11 residues. Germline values: CDR1 LNHNV, CDR2 YYDKDF (reference sequence). The CDR3 loop reads CATSQNEKLFF. The CDR3 coding sequence is TGTGCCACCAGCCAGAATGAAAAACTGTTTTTT.

The CDR3 spells CASSIGQGFEQFF. CDR3 in DNA: TGTGCCAGTAGTATAGGGCAGGGCTTTGAGCAGTTCTTC. The rearrangement uses TRBV19 and TRBJ2-1; D might be TRBD1 (5 bases). The CDR3 runs 13 residues. Trimming shortened V by 1 base and J by 9 bases, and 10 bases separated the two germline ends. Germline-derived CDR1 and CDR2 are LNHDA and SQIVND (reference sequence).

The V call is TRBV6-5, the J call TRBJ1-2; D ambiguous. There are 13 residues in the CDR3. Germline-derived CDR1 and CDR2 are MNHEY and SVGAGI. V lost 8 bases, J lost 7 bases, and 17 bases lay in between. CDR3 amino acids: CASRAGLFGGYTF. In DNA, the CDR3 is TGTGCCAGCCGGGCGGGTCTTTTCGGTGGCTACACCTTC.

The DNA for the CDR3 is TGTGCCCTGGCCGCGGGGACCTACAATGAGCAGTTCTTC. It is translated as CALAAGTYNEQFF. The J gene is TRBJ2-1, the V gene TRBV28, with D perhaps matching TRBD2 (6 bases). Germline CDR1 reads MDHEN; CDR2 reads SYDVKM. V lost 11 bases and J lost 2, with 13 bases in between. The CDR3 runs to 13 residues.